This TCR beta chain was captured by sequencing in a study of blood T cell repertoires in COVID-19. Study background: Sources were T cells, B-cell-depleted T cells, or PBMCs; the material itself was cDNA or gDNA.

Participants, roughly 18 to 90 years old, spanned fewer than 30 US areas. Membership in each cohort depended on participant-reported clinical history. Authors' processing steps: Reference gene primer amplification yielded estimated nucleated cell counts. The method was immunoSEQ multiplex PCR; TCRdb's version includes in-frame clones alone and lacks a portion of them. The DNA was the basis for D and trimming; V, J and clone size are from that table. The sample carries some 190,000 clones, around 86% recorded once. The V gene's germline CDR1 is ENHRY and CDR2 SYGVKD. V gave up 5 bases and J gave up 4 bases; unmatched junction bases: 7. The CDR3 length is 15 residues.

The V and J genes are TRBV10-3 and TRBJ1-5, with 8 bases identical to TRBD1. The receptor was isolated from a man between 40 and 49 years old with acute COVID-19. Sequencing was performed on PBMCs or T cells enriched from blood (not recorded which). In nucleotides, the CDR3 is TGTGCCATCAGTCCCGGGACAGGCTTAAATCAGCCCCAGCATTTT. Translating it yields CAISPGTGLNQPQHF.